This TCR beta chain was sequenced for a study of cytomegalovirus exposure and HLA in healthy donors. Study-wide findings and caveats: The study put 150 to 200 TCR beta chains on its list as cytomegalovirus-associated. For cytomegalovirus status, the classifier reportedly gave diagnoses with high specificity and sensitivity. The study found most TCR sequences rare, yet found some public TCRs in many donors.

Separate from the approximately 670-subject first cohort, the roughly 120-subject validation cohort was the one that the donors belonged to. Sequencing was performed with immunoSEQ multiplex PCR; in TCRdb, only in-frame clones are kept and a portion is missing. The data contain about 120,000 clones, 70% to 90% of them seen just once; the ten biggest clones take up about 1.9%. Notes on this clone: Its target is not known.

The germline V and J ends were trimmed by 6 bases and 0 bases, with 15 bases remaining between them. Germline CDR1 is SGHTA and CDR2 is FQGNSA. This CDR3 has 16 residues. What was sequenced was PBMCs. This TCR derives from a woman in her late teens or twenties in good health and CMV-seronegative. The gene calls are TRBV7-2 and TRBJ2-1, with D unresolved. Here the CDR3 DNA reads TGTGCCAGCAGACCCCTCTTGGGCAGCTCCTACAATGAGCAGTTCTTC. Translated, it gives CASRPLLGSSYNEQFF.